These 24 T cell receptor beta chains were all obtained from the same sample, sequenced in a study of T-cell reconstitution after alpha-beta-depleted transplantation in children (dated by TCRdb to the mid-2010s). Libraries were made using PCR. TCRdb names Illumina HiSeq 2500 as the instrument used. To normalize quantification of the TCRbeta repertoire, the TCR libraries were built with molecular barcoding that relied on unique molecular identifiers. TCRdb passed the public sequencing reads through fastp at Q25 and MiXCR, retaining productive beta sequences. Every entry covers one CDR3 protein and lists the most common genes and DNA from its rows. Within this sample are about 360,000 distinct CDR3 sequences, with about an eighth of them counted one time only. Of the sample, around 4.1% is held by the ten largest clones. Source: PBMCs, taken from the stem cell graft. Source of these receptors: a human donor who donated a stem cell graft to a child with Fanconi anemia.

The chain combines TRBV4-3 with TRBJ1-2, with D unresolved. CDR1 is LGHNA and CDR2 is YSLEER in the germline V gene. This CDR3 is built from 15 residues. V lost 4 bases, J lost 0 bases, and 12 bases lay in between. CDR3 in DNA: TGCGCCAGCAGCCCTTCGTACGGATCTAACTATGGCTACACCTTC. Translated: CASSPSYGSNYGYTF.

The chain couples TRBV7-8 to TRBJ2-1; TRBD2 aligns across 12 bases. Germline assignment: CDR1 SGHVS and CDR2 FQNEAQ. The CDR3 has 17 residues. V lost 5 bases, J lost 2 bases, and 7 bases stayed unmatched. CDR3 region: CASSLATSGGPYNEQFF. The DNA of the CDR3 is TGTGCCAGCAGCCTCGCGACTAGCGGGGGCCCCTACAATGAGCAGTTCTTC. Based on the CDR3 plus reference TRBV7-8 and TRBJ2-1, the full variable domain is GAGVSQSPRYKVAKRGQDVALRCDPISGHVSLFWYQQALGQGPEFLTYFQNEAQLDKSGLPSDRFFAERPEGSVSTLKIQRTQQEDSAVYLCASSLATSGGPYNEQFFGPGTRLTVL.

V usage is TRBV29-1 and J usage is TRBJ2-3; D unclear. The CDR3 totals 12 residues. Germline CDR1 and CDR2: SQVTM and ANQGSEA. V dropped 6 bases and J dropped 10 bases, with 17 bases sitting between them. The CDR3 nucleotides are TGCAGCGTCCGTCCAGGAGTGCAGGCGCAGTATTTT. It specifies CSVRPGVQAQYF.

A few counts support this clonotype. The V call is TRBV4-2, the J call TRBJ1-5; D call uncertain. The CDR3 extends over 17 amino acids. CDR1 and CDR2 (germline): LGHNA, YNFKEQ. Trimming stripped 6 bases from V and 1 base from J, with 19 bases between. Written as DNA, the CDR3 is TGTGCCAGCAGTCTCAACGCGGCAGGACGCAGCAATCAGCCCCAGCATTTT. This codes for CASSLNAAGRSNQPQHF.

This clonotype showed up many times. This chain joins TRBV20-1 and TRBJ1-1, with a weak D call TRBD1 (6 bases). The CDR3 length is 12 residues. The V gene's germline CDR1 is DFQATT and CDR2 SNEGSKA (reference sequence). Deletions cut 6 bases from V and 11 bases from J, with 19 bases between. CDR3 sequence (DNA): TGCAGTGCGAATATACAGGGTCTTCTGGCTTTCTTT. Amino acids: CSANIQGLLAFF.

In this sample, this clonotype turned up a few times. The chain combines TRBV4-3 with TRBJ2-7; D not certain. The V gene lost 3 bases and the J gene lost 0 bases, with 24 bases spanning the gap. The CDR3 spans 19 residues. Looked up from germline, CDR1 is LGHNA and CDR2 is YSLEER. The DNA for the CDR3 is TGCGCCAGCAGCCAGGCCCGAAACCAGGCTTCTTTGAACTCCTACGAGCAGTACGTC. It translates to CASSQARNQASLNSYEQYV.

At least ten counts were recorded for this clonotype. This chain uses TRBV24-1 with TRBJ2-1, with D uncertain. V lost 6 bases, J lost 5 bases, and 19 bases lay in between. CDR3 size: 16 residues. Germline lookup yields CDR1 KGHDR and CDR2 SFDVKD. CDR3 amino acids: CATSKRSGSWDNEQFF. In DNA form, the CDR3 reads TGTGCCACCAGTAAAAGGTCCGGTAGTTGGGACAATGAGCAGTTCTTC.

V and J are TRBV30 and TRBJ2-2; D may be TRBD2 (5 bases). CDR1 is GTSNPN, CDR2 SVGIG, per germline (reference sequence). This CDR3 has 15 amino acids. V shed 0 bases and J shed 2 bases, with 10 bases lying between them. The CDR3 coding sequence is TGTGCCTGGAGTGTACGTGGACTCAACACCGGGGAGCTGTTTTTT. As protein: CAWSVRGLNTGELFF.

This clonotype has ten or more counts. The chain is built from TRBV7-2 and TRBJ2-1; no clear D. CDR3 length: 15 amino acids. The V gene's germline CDR1 is SGHTA and CDR2 FQGNSA. The V end lost 5 bases, the J end lost 10 bases, and 21 bases lay between the germline ends. CDR3 sequence (DNA): TGTGCCAGCAGCCCCCCATCCACCCTGGGAAGGGAGCAGTTCTTC. Protein sequence: CASSPPSTLGREQFF.

This clonotype was observed at least ten times. The genes are TRBV7-9 and TRBJ2-3; D is possibly TRBD2 (6 bases). Germline CDR1 reads SEHNR; CDR2 reads FQNEAQ (reference sequence). Trimming stripped 5 bases from V and 2 bases from J, with 17 bases between. The CDR3 extends over 16 amino acids. CDR3 nucleotides: TGTGCCAGCAGCCCCGAGGGGTGGGGGGTCACAGATACGCAGTATTTT. This encodes CASSPEGWGVTDTQYF. The variable domain in full, with the rest retrieved from reference TRBV7-9 and TRBJ2-3, is DTGVSQNPRHKITKRGQNVTFRCDPISEHNRLYWYRQTLGQGPEFLTYFQNEAQLEKSRLLSDRFSAERPKGSFSTLEIQRTEQGDSAMYLCASSPEGWGVTDTQYFGPGTRLTVL.

In this sample, this clonotype turned up many times. The rearrangement links TRBV29-1 to TRBJ1-2; TRBD1 matches 9 bases. Per germline, CDR1 SQVTM and CDR2 ANQGSEA. The CDR3 runs 14 residues. J was trimmed by 7 bases and V by 3 bases; bases with no gene match: 9. The CDR3 protein is CSVELDRGSGGYTF. Here the CDR3 DNA reads TGCAGCGTTGAGCTCGACAGGGGGAGCGGTGGCTACACCTTC.

The chain joins TRBV3-1 to TRBJ1-2, with 8 bases fitting TRBD1. Trimming cost V 4 bases and J 8 bases; bases outside gene matches: 15. The length of the CDR3 is 16 residues. Germline V gene lookup returns CDR1 LGHDT and CDR2 YNNKEL (reference sequence). The CDR3 region has the DNA TGTGCCAGCAGCCTCTGGGACAGGTTCCAAGAGGGCGGCTACACCTTC. It encodes CASSLWDRFQEGGYTF.

This clonotype showed up just a few times. The V gene is TRBV5-1, the J gene TRBJ2-2, with D perhaps TRBD1 (6 bases). Per germline, CDR1 SGHRS and CDR2 YFSETQ. V lost 2 bases to trimming and J lost 6 bases, with 17 bases between them. CDR3 length: 16 residues. The CDR3 DNA reads as TGCGCCAGCAGCTTTCAGGGGTCCGCGCTCGCCGGGGAGCTGTTTTTT. Amino acids: CASSFQGSALAGELFF.

This clonotype was found a few times. For the CDR3, the DNA is TGTGCCAGCAGCCACGCTCTGGGCGTGGGCACCGGGGAGCTGTTTTTT. Translating it yields CASSHALGVGTGELFF. The chain couples TRBV7-9 to TRBJ2-2; D not resolved. Germline V gene sequence: CDR1 SEHNR, CDR2 FQNEAQ (reference sequence). V lost 5 bases, J lost 4 bases, and 17 bases lay in between. The CDR3 totals 16 residues.

This chain links TRBV7-9 with TRBJ2-1; a possible D gene is TRBD2 (6 bases). CDR3 length: 15 residues. Trimming stripped 2 bases from V and 4 bases from J, with 12 bases between. The V gene's germline CDR1 is SEHNR and CDR2 FQNEAQ (reference sequence). The CDR3 spells CASSLLASGYNEQFF. DNA of the CDR3: TGTGCCAGCAGCTTACTAGCGAGCGGTTACAATGAGCAGTTCTTC.

The chain couples TRBV5-1 to TRBJ2-5; D not resolved. Germline assignment: CDR1 SGHRS and CDR2 YFSETQ. Trimming stripped 4 bases from V and 5 bases from J, with 12 bases between. The CDR3 contains 13 residues. The CDR3 region has the DNA TGCGCCAGCAGCCCGAACCCTAGGGAGACCCAGTACTTC. Translated, it gives CASSPNPRETQYF.

This clonotype was picked up many times. The chain has TRBV12-3 or TRBV12-4 and TRBJ2-2, with D unresolved. The CDR3 is 16 residues long. The V and J ends lost 3 bases and 0 bases respectively, with 11 bases between them. In DNA, the CDR3 is TGTGCCAGCAGTTTTCGGAGATCACCGAACACCGGGGAGCTGTTTTTT. Its protein is CASSFRRSPNTGELFF.

This clonotype was observed at least ten times. The chain joins TRBV7-9 to TRBJ2-1; tentative D call: TRBD1 (6 bases). The CDR3 sequence is 13 residues long. Germline assignment: CDR1 SEHNR and CDR2 FQNEAQ (reference sequence). Trimming removed 5 bases at V and 5 bases at J, with 10 bases between. CDR3 sequence reads: CASSMGTNNEQFF. The CDR3 coding sequence is TGTGCCAGCAGCATGGGGACAAACAATGAGCAGTTCTTC.

This clonotype occurred many times. The CDR3 sequence is CATSTVTSSGNTIYF. The CDR3, as DNA: TGTGCCACCAGCACCGTGACAAGCTCTGGAAACACCATATATTTT. The J gene is TRBJ1-3, the V gene TRBV15; D ambiguous. Germline V CDR1 and CDR2: LNHNV, YYDKDF (reference sequence). Trimming removed 4 bases at V and 0 bases at J, with 10 bases between. This CDR3 has 15 residues. Supplemented by reference TRBV15 and TRBJ1-3, the full variable domain reads DAMVIQNPRYQVTQFGKPVTLSCSQTLNHNVMYWYQQKSSQAPKLLFHYYDKDFNNEADTPDNFQSRRPNTSFCFLDIRSPGLGDTAMYLCATSTVTSSGNTIYFGEGSWLTVV.

Concerning this clonotype: A read error is possible here, since a much larger clone lies one base away. The chain carries TRBV11-2 and TRBJ2-5, with D unclear. The V gene lost 1 base and the J gene lost 2 bases, with 8 bases spanning the gap. Germline assignment: CDR1 SGHAT and CDR2 FQNNGV. The CDR3 contains 14 residues. The CDR3 nucleotides read TGTGCCAGCAGCTTAGGGGGTAGGCAAGAGACCCAGTACTTC. Translation gives CASSLGGRQETQYF.

The chain joins TRBV24-1 to TRBJ2-3, with a weak D call TRBD1 (5 bases). Germline CDR1 reads KGHDR; CDR2 reads SFDVKD. The CDR3 has 16 amino acids. V shed 4 bases and J shed 2 bases, with 15 bases lying between them. CDR3 region: CATSDVHTGPTDTQYF. CDR3 nucleotides: TGTGCCACCAGTGACGTCCATACAGGTCCCACAGATACGCAGTATTTT.

This clonotype was seen repeatedly, ten times or more. The V gene is TRBV29-1, the J gene TRBJ2-1, with 9 bases fitting TRBD1. Germline V gene data show CDR1 as SQVTM and CDR2 as ANQGSEA. This CDR3 is 15 amino acids long. The V segment lost 6 bases and the J segment 10 bases; nucleotides outside the gene matches: 16. The DNA of the CDR3 is TGCAGCGTCCACAAGCGGGACAGGGTGAGTGGCGAGCAGTTCTTC. This gives the protein CSVHKRDRVSGEQFF.

This sequence joins TRBV7-6 and TRBJ2-2, with TRBD1 matching 9 bases. Per germline, CDR1 SGHVS and CDR2 FNYEAQ. V dropped 5 bases and J dropped 6; count of bases not matched to a gene: 10. The CDR3 is made up of 16 amino acids. CDR3 DNA: TGTGCCAGCAGCAACCGACAGGGGGAGTTTGCCGGGGAGCTGTTTTTT. Encoded protein: CASSNRQGEFAGELFF.

The V and J genes are TRBV10-1 and TRBJ2-2; no clear D. V lost 6 bases, J lost 1 base, and 12 bases lay in between. The CDR3 loop spans 15 amino acids. Germline CDR1 is WNHNN and CDR2 is SYGVQD (reference sequence). The CDR3 sequence: CASRRDEENTGELFF. CDR3 DNA: TGCGCCAGCAGAAGAGATGAAGAGAACACCGGGGAGCTGTTTTTT.